The 12 T cell receptor beta chains presented below share a single source sample, sequenced in a study of T cell changes during pregnancy in multiple sclerosis (dated by TCRdb to the late 2010s). The library was produced with the immunoSEQ multiplex PCR assay. Entries here come from immuneACCESS through TCRdb and include only in-frame sequences with V and J called. Some clones fail to appear in such tables; in the studies checked, an unresolved V gene covers under half of the shortfall, and the cause of the remainder is unknown. In all, the sample holds approximately 9,100 clones, and around 87% of those were seen once. 4% to 6.5% of the sample goes to the ten largest clones. The specimen was CD8+ T cells from peripheral blood mononuclear cells, collected in the first trimester of pregnancy. The receptors were sampled from a female donor in good health, enrolled as a control in a pregnancy study.

The genes are TRBV7-9 and TRBJ1-4; D unclear. Trimming pared 5 bases from V and 2 bases from J, leaving 12 bases between. This CDR3 region has 15 residues. Germline CDR1 is SEHNR and CDR2 is FQNEAQ (reference sequence). The CDR3 DNA is TGTGCCAGCAGCCCAAATCAGATGACTAATGAAAAACTGTTTTTT. It translates to CASSPNQMTNEKLFF.

The V gene is TRBV9, the J gene TRBJ1-3; D is unresolved. Germline CDR1 SGDLS, CDR2 YYNGEE. The length of the CDR3 is 14 residues. Trimming stripped 3 bases from V and 4 bases from J, with 11 bases between. CDR3 region: CASSAGSAGNTIYF. The CDR3 DNA reads as TGTGCCAGCAGCGCCGGGAGCGCCGGAAACACCATATATTTT. Filled out from reference TRBV9 and TRBJ1-3, the complete variable domain reads DSGVTQTPKHLITATGQRVTLRCSPRSGDLSVYWYQQSLDQGLQFLIQYYNGEERAKGNILERFSAQQFPDLHSELNLSSLELGDSALYFCASSAGSAGNTIYFGEGSWLTVV.

Notes on this clone: Relative to the germline gene, one junction end is altered; a read error may explain this. Here the CDR3 reads CASSEAQDSGRSGRVF. Here the CDR3 DNA reads TGTGCCAGCAGTGAGGCCCAGGATAGCGGGAGATCGGGGCGGGTCTTC. The chain is built from TRBV6-1 and TRBJ2-1; 9 bases map to TRBD2. This CDR3 is 16 amino acids long. CDR1 and CDR2 from the germline V gene are MNHNS and SASEGT.

The rearrangement uses TRBV2 and TRBJ1-1; TRBD1 might be the D (5 bases). Germline CDR1 reads SNHLY; CDR2 reads FYNNEI. The CDR3 runs 17 residues. The V gene lost 0 bases and the J gene lost 1 base, with 15 bases spanning the gap. CDR3 protein: CASSEALDIPGNTEAFF. CDR3 nucleotides: TGTGCCAGCAGTGAAGCGCTGGACATTCCAGGGAACACTGAAGCTTTCTTT.

The rearrangement links TRBV4-1 to TRBJ2-1, with 9 bases matching TRBD2. CDR3 length: 20 amino acids. CDR1 MGHRA and CDR2 YSYEKL come from the germline V gene. The ends lost 3 bases at V and 9 bases at J; junction bases unmatched: 24. The CDR3 spells CASSHPWRHFHGSGSGEQFF. The CDR3 region has the DNA TGCGCCAGCAGCCACCCCTGGAGACATTTTCACGGTAGCGGGAGCGGTGAGCAGTTCTTC.

The chain recombines TRBV13 with TRBJ2-2; D gene unclear. Trimming pared 5 bases from V and 6 bases from J, leaving 7 bases between. The CDR3 spans 12 residues. CDR1 and CDR2 from the germline V gene are PRHDT and FYEKMQ (reference sequence). CDR3 loop: CASSPNSGELFF. CDR3 nucleotides: TGTGCCAGCAGCCCCAACTCCGGGGAGCTGTTTTTT.

The chain carries TRBV6-6 and TRBJ1-6; 7 bases are a match to TRBD1. Germline V gives CDR1 MNHNY, CDR2 SVGAGI (reference sequence). The CDR3 length is 16 residues. V lost 6 bases and J lost 7; bases outside the gene matches: 12. The CDR3 DNA reads TGTGCCAGCAGGGACGCATCAGGGGGATTGAATTCACCCCTCCACTTT. Its protein is CASRDASGGLNSPLHF.

The CDR3 sequence: CASSLSGGRTDTQYF. The CDR3 bases are TGTGCCAGCAGCCTCAGCGGGGGTCGCACAGATACGCAGTATTTT. This rearrangement joins TRBV16 to TRBJ2-3; TRBD2 agrees at 8 bases. The length of the CDR3 is 15 residues. Losses at the gene ends were 4 bases for V and 1 base for J; bases not matched to a gene: 4. Germline CDR1 KGHSY, CDR2 FQNENV.

The chain recombines TRBV19 with TRBJ2-5, with 8 nucleotides matching TRBD1. With 4 bases clipped from V and 5 bases from J, the junction kept 9 bases outside the gene matches. CDR1 is LNHDA and CDR2 is SQIVND in the germline V gene (reference sequence). The CDR3 is made up of 15 amino acids. The CDR3 loop reads CASSTRDRIRETQYF. The CDR3 DNA sequence: TGTGCCAGTAGTACCCGGGACAGGATTCGGGAGACCCAGTACTTC.

The CDR3 reads CASRNLNEQFF. DNA for the CDR3: TGTGCCAGCAGAAACTTAAATGAGCAGTTCTTC. J is TRBJ2-1 and V is TRBV2, with D unclear. This CDR3 has 11 residues. Germline loops: CDR1 SNHLY, CDR2 FYNNEI. V was cut by 6 bases and J by 7 bases, with 7 bases left in between.

Only one count was recorded for this clone. V gene TRBV7-8 combines with J gene TRBJ2-7, with TRBD2 identical over 10 bases. This CDR3 has 16 residues. J was trimmed by 3 bases and V by 4 bases; bases with no gene match: 9. In germline, CDR1 is SGHVS, CDR2 FQNEAQ. In nucleotides, the CDR3 is TGTGCCAGCAGCTCAAACCAGGCTAGCGGGGGCTACGAGCAGTACTTC. It codes for CASSSNQASGGYEQYF.

This sequence joins TRBV2 and TRBJ2-5; weak D call: TRBD2 (6 bases). V was cut by 6 bases and J by 0 bases, with 23 bases left in between. The germline V gene has CDR1 SNHLY and CDR2 FYNNEI. This CDR3 comprises 18 residues. The CDR3 sequence: CASRDPTLPGLDQETQYF. DNA for the CDR3: TGTGCCAGCAGGGACCCGACTTTACCGGGACTCGACCAAGAGACCCAGTACTTC.